Following are 14 T cell receptor beta chains from one sample sequenced in a study of vaccination effects on CD4 cells after COVID-19. The antigens for these receptors are not known. Using immunoSEQ multiplex PCR, the repertoire was profiled, and TCRdb retains in-frame clones only, with some absent. The top ten hold 2.4% of the sample, which has fewer than 75,000 clones, around 80% seen once. Having been cultured for around ten days, the cells underwent CD4+ T cell isolation. Each participant received a vaccine that was either BNT162b2 or mRNA-1273, given as two doses. The sequenced sample was CD4+ T cells from PBMCs cultured without peptide, obtained after COVID-19 vaccination. The receptors originated from a human donor who received a COVID-19 vaccine.

This rearrangement joins TRBV19 to TRBJ1-5; possibly TRBD1 for D (5 bases). V was pared by 4 bases and J by 7 bases, with 14 bases between. This CDR3 spans 14 amino acids. Germline V lookup: CDR1 LNHDA, CDR2 SQIVND (reference sequence). The CDR3 DNA is TGTGCCAGTAGTAATAATCAGGGTAACCAGCCCCAGCATTTT. As protein: CASSNNQGNQPQHF.

V usage is TRBV19 and J usage is TRBJ1-3; 7 bases match TRBD1. This CDR3 has 14 residues. V gave up 7 bases and J gave up 4 bases; unmatched junction bases: 7. From germline, CDR1 is LNHDA and CDR2 SQIVND (reference sequence). Here the CDR3 reads CASTEGAWGNTIYF. The CDR3 bases are TGTGCCAGTACCGAGGGGGCGTGGGGAAACACCATATATTTT.

The chain couples TRBV20-1 to TRBJ1-5, with 7 bases aligning to TRBD1. V dropped 3 bases and J dropped 6; count of bases not matched to a gene: 11. Germline V gene lookup returns CDR1 DFQATT and CDR2 SNEGSKA (reference sequence). The CDR3 is 15 residues long. The CDR3 bases are TGCAGTGCTAGTCAGGGGGGCGGCCGGGGTCAGCCCCAGCATTTT. Translating it yields CSASQGGGRGQPQHF.

This chain connects TRBV4-3 to TRBJ2-5; TRBD1 aligns across 9 bases. The CDR3 contains 15 residues. Germline V gene lookup returns CDR1 LGHNA and CDR2 YSLEER. The V gene end was trimmed by 1 base and the J gene end by 4 bases; junction bases not matched to a gene: 4. The CDR3 DNA sequence: TGCGCCAGCAGCCAAGGTTTGACAGGGGGAGAGACCCAGTACTTC. Translating it yields CASSQGLTGGETQYF.

The chain links TRBV27 to TRBJ2-6; no firm D call. Germline loops: CDR1 MNHEY, CDR2 SMNVEV (reference sequence). The CDR3 covers 16 residues. Trimming pared 6 bases from V and 1 base from J, leaving 13 bases between. The CDR3 coding sequence is TGTGCCAGCAGCCGCGGAAAGAGTTCTGGGGCCAACGTCCTGACTTTC. Translating gives CASSRGKSSGANVLTF.

For the CDR3, the DNA is TGTGCCAGCAGCCAAGGGGCGGGGGGGTATGAAAAACTGTTTTTT. Its protein is CASSQGAGGYEKLFF. The chain combines TRBV3-1 (or the pseudogene TRBV3-2) with TRBJ1-4, with D perhaps TRBD1 (5 bases). Germline-derived CDR1 and CDR2 are LGHDT and YNNKEL (reference sequence). Trimming pared 1 base from V and 6 bases from J, leaving 12 bases between. The CDR3 runs to 15 residues.

This clone has more than one count but fewer than ten. This chain connects TRBV5-6 to TRBJ1-1; D may be TRBD1 (5 bases). Trimming left V 0 bases short and J 5 bases short, with 8 bases between. This CDR3 has 13 amino acids. Germline V lookup: CDR1 SGHDT, CDR2 YYEEEE. CDR3 region: CASSLGGNTEAFF. The CDR3 DNA is TGTGCCAGCAGCTTGGGGGGGAATACTGAAGCTTTCTTT.

This rearrangement joins TRBV7-3 to TRBJ2-3; D is possibly TRBD2 (6 bases). With 5 bases removed from V and 2 bases from J, the gap between germline ends came to 14 bases. The germline V gene has CDR1 SGHTA and CDR2 FQGTGA. This CDR3 contains 15 residues. CDR3 nucleotides: TGTGCCAGCAGCCCGGGACTTGGAGTCACAGATACGCAGTATTTT. This codes for CASSPGLGVTDTQYF.

The V call is TRBV24-1, the J call TRBJ1-2; TRBD1 aligns across 9 bases. The length of the CDR3 is 14 residues. The V gene end was trimmed by 6 bases and the J gene end by 0 bases; junction bases not matched to a gene: 1. Germline V gene data show CDR1 as KGHDR and CDR2 as SFDVKD. CDR3 region: CATSRQGANYGYTF. CDR3 DNA: TGTGCCACCAGTCGACAGGGGGCTAACTATGGCTACACCTTC.

The J gene is TRBJ1-1, the V gene TRBV2; TRBD1 is a possible D gene (5 bases). There are 14 residues in the CDR3. Trimming stripped 5 bases from V and 4 bases from J, with 14 bases between. The V gene's germline CDR1 is SNHLY and CDR2 FYNNEI. CDR3 bases: TGTGCCAGCAGTTGGGTATCAGGGAGCACTGAAGCTTTCTTT. The encoded protein is CASSWVSGSTEAFF. Based on the CDR3 plus reference TRBV2 and TRBJ1-1, the full variable domain is EPEVTQTPSHQVTQMGQEVILRCVPISNHLYFYWYRQILGQKVEFLVSFYNNEISEKSEIFDDQFSVERPDGSNFTLKIRSTKLEDSAMYFCASSWVSGSTEAFFGQGTRLTVV.

The chain links TRBV6-2 or TRBV6-3 to TRBJ1-5; D is ambiguous. The CDR3 runs to 15 residues. Germline CDR1 MNHEY, CDR2 SVGEGT. With 5 bases removed from V and 5 bases from J, the gap between germline ends came to 16 bases. CDR3: CASSTHWGFDQPQHF. The CDR3 nucleotides read TGTGCCAGCAGTACGCATTGGGGTTTCGATCAGCCCCAGCATTTT.

This chain uses TRBV6-5 with TRBJ2-3, with unresolved D. The CDR3 runs to 16 residues. Germline CDR1 reads MNHEY; CDR2 reads SVGAGI. Trimming took 4 bases from V and 1 from J, leaving 15 bases between them. CDR3 amino acids: CASSLRVALGTDTQYF. Here the CDR3 DNA reads TGTGCCAGCAGTTTGCGTGTTGCCCTCGGCACAGATACGCAGTATTTT.

This clone is a singleton in its sample. The chain carries TRBV3-1 (or the pseudogene TRBV3-2) and TRBJ1-3, with TRBD1 matching over 7 bases. Per the germline V gene, CDR1 is LGHDT and CDR2 is YNNKEL (reference sequence). The trim removed 0 bases at V and 1 base at J, leaving 9 bases unmatched. The CDR3 runs 18 residues. The CDR3, as DNA: TGTGCCAGCAGCCAAGAGGGGGGCCCGACAGGGTCTGGAAACACCATATATTTT. The encoded protein is CASSQEGGPTGSGNTIYF.

This clone was seen only a few times. V and J are TRBV6-6 and TRBJ1-5; no definite D call. The CDR3 has 12 residues. Trimming stripped 8 bases from V and 7 bases from J, with 12 bases between. CDR1 is MNHNY, CDR2 SVGAGI, per germline (reference sequence). In nucleotides, the CDR3 is TGTGCCAGCGGCCGTGGGTACCAGCCCCAGCATTTT. Translated: CASGRGYQPQHF.